This is a list of T cell receptor beta chains from one sample in a study of control samples from healthy donors and cancer patients. Generated by immunoSEQ multiplex PCR, the TCRdb table keeps only in-frame clones and is missing some. The sample carries about 130,000 clones, about 93% recorded once. Sequenced material: PBMCs. The receptors here all came from a man over 45 with head and neck cancer. CDR3s include the opening cysteine and the closing phenylalanine or tryptophan. A D gene is named only where the DNA matches it firmly. Clone size appears in some rows only: once, few, many, or a class for an expanded clone.

J gene | D gene | V gene | clone size | CDR3 protein | CDR3 DNA
TRBJ2-1 | TRBD2 | TRBV5-1 | NA | CASSLGLAANEQFF | TGCGCCAGCAGCTTGGGGCTAGCGGCCAATGAGCAGTTCTTC
TRBJ1-1 | NA | TRBV7-9 | NA | CASSHTGTAEAFF | TGTGCCAGCAGTCATACAGGGACTGCTGAAGCTTTCTTT
TRBJ2-3 | NA | TRBV18 | NA | CASSRGSGRTDTQYF | TGTGCCAGCTCACGGGGTAGCGGCCGCACAGATACGCAGTATTTT
TRBJ2-7 | NA | TRBV4-3 | NA | CASSQGNTYEQYF | TGCGCCAGCAGCCAAGGCAATACCTACGAGCAGTACTTC
TRBJ1-2 | TRBD1 | TRBV24-1 | NA | CATSEPQGGGGLVGYTF | TGTGCCACCAGTGAGCCACAGGGGGGGGGAGGGCTCGTCGGCTACACCTTC
TRBJ1-4 | NA | TRBV4-1 | NA | CASSQSGTPNEKLFF | TGCGCCAGCAGCCAATCCGGGACACCTAATGAAAAACTGTTTTTT
TRBJ2-4 | NA | TRBV30 | NA | CASGGVFSRLTKNIQYF | TGTGCCTCCGGGGGAGTCTTCTCAAGATTAACCAAAAACATTCAGTACTTC
TRBJ1-6 | TRBD1 | TRBV7-8 | NA | CASSWGQAANSPLHF | TGTGCCAGCAGCTGGGGACAGGCAGCTAATTCACCCCTCCACTTT
TRBJ1-5 | NA | TRBV28 | once | CASSLRTVLNQPQHF | TGTGCCAGCAGTCTCCGGACAGTTCTCAATCAGCCCCAGCATTTT
TRBJ1-1 | TRBD1 | TRBV19 | NA | CASNEWGQGRTEAFF | TGTGCCAGTAATGAGTGGGGACAGGGACGCACTGAAGCTTTCTTT
TRBJ2-5 | NA | TRBV5-4 | NA | CASSRQGGEETQYF | TGTGCCAGCAGCCGACAGGGCGGGGAAGAGACCCAGTACTTC
TRBJ2-1 | TRBD2 | TRBV6-5 | NA | CASSYPTSGGGNEQFF | TGTGCCAGCAGTTACCCCACTAGCGGGGGTGGCAATGAGCAGTTCTTC
TRBJ1-2 | NA | TRBV10-3 | once | CAISDSSYTF | TGTGCCATCAGTGACTCGAGCTACACCTTC
TRBJ2-6 | NA | TRBV20-1 | NA | CSASSSLSGANVLTF | TGCAGTGCTAGTAGCAGTCTCTCTGGGGCCAACGTCCTGACTTTC
TRBJ1-4 | TRBD1 | TRBV29-1 | NA | CSILRGDTDPEKLFF | TGCAGCATCCTCAGGGGGGACACTGATCCTGAAAAACTGTTTTTT
TRBJ2-5 | NA | TRBV7-7 | NA | CASSPQGETQYF | TGTGCCAGCAGCCCCCAAGGGGAGACCCAGTACTTC
TRBJ2-5 | TRBD1 | TRBV27 | NA | CASSPRDSRETQYF | TGTGCCAGCAGTCCACGGGACAGCCGAGAGACCCAGTACTTC
TRBJ1-1 | NA | TRBV24-1 | once | CATSDNRVNTEAFF | TGTGCCACCAGTGACAACAGAGTGAACACTGAAGCTTTCTTT
TRBJ1-2 | NA | TRBV18 | NA | CASSPFEYLSGYTF | TGTGCCAGCTCACCATTCGAGTACCTCTCTGGCTACACCTTC
TRBJ2-6 | NA | TRBV4-1 | NA | CASSQTAGYSGANVLTF | TGCGCCAGCAGCCAGACCGCAGGGTACTCTGGGGCCAACGTCCTGACTTTC
TRBJ1-6 | NA | TRBV5-1 | NA | CASSLNTLSYNSPLHF | TGCGCCAGCAGCTTGAACACGCTCTCCTATAATTCACCCCTCCACTTT
TRBJ2-7 | NA | TRBV12-3/TRBV12-4 | NA | CASTQGKGEQYF | TGTGCCAGCACTCAGGGTAAGGGCGAGCAGTACTTC
TRBJ1-6 | TRBD1 | TRBV7-2 | NA | CASSLSGTGLNSPLHF | TGTGCCAGCAGCTTATCTGGGACAGGGCTTAATTCACCCCTCCACTTT